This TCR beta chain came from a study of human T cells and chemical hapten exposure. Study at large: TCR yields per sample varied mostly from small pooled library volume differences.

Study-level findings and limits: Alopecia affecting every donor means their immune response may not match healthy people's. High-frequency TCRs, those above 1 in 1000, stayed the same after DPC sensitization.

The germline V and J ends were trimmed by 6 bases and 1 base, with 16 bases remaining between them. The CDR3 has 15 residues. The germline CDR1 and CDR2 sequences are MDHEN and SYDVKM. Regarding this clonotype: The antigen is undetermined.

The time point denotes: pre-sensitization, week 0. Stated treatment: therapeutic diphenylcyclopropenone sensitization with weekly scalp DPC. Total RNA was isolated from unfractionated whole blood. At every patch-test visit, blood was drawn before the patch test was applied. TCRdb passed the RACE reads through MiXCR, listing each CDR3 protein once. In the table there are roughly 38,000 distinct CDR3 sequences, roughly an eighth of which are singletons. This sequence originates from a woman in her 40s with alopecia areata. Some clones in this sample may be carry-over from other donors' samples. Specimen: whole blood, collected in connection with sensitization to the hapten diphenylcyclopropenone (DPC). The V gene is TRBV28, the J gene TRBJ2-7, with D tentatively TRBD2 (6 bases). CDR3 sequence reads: CASRTDRGGSYEQYF. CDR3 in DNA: TGTGCCAGCAGGACGGACCGAGGAGGGTCCTACGAGCAGTACTTC.